The clone carrying this T cell receptor beta chain was seen at least ten times. The sample originates from a study of T-cell reconstitution after alpha-beta-depleted transplantation in children. The CDR3 loop spans 13 amino acids. Per germline, CDR1 SNHLY and CDR2 FYNNEI. V shed 3 bases and J shed 7 bases, with 10 bases lying between them. The library targeted TCRbeta and was prepared with unique molecular identifiers. TCRdb reanalysed the PCR reads using MiXCR and keeps one entry per CDR3 protein. The table has hundreds of thousands of distinct CDR3 sequences, 11% seen once. The chain links TRBV2 to TRBJ1-5; D remains ambiguous. Sequencing used PBMCs, obtained before TCRalphabeta/CD19-depleted stem cell transplant. This TCR derives from a child younger than two with acute myeloid leukemia, due to receive a stem cell transplant. The CDR3 loop reads CASSDVVRQPQHF. CDR3 bases: TGTGCCAGCAGTGACGTGGTCAGGCAGCCCCAGCATTTT. The full variable domain, with the rest looked up from reference TRBV2 and TRBJ1-5, is EPEVTQTPSHQVTQMGQEVILRCVPISNHLYFYWYRQILGQKVEFLVSFYNNEISEKSEIFDDQFSVERPDGSNFTLKIRSTKLEDSAMYFCASSDVVRQPQHFGDGTRLSIL.